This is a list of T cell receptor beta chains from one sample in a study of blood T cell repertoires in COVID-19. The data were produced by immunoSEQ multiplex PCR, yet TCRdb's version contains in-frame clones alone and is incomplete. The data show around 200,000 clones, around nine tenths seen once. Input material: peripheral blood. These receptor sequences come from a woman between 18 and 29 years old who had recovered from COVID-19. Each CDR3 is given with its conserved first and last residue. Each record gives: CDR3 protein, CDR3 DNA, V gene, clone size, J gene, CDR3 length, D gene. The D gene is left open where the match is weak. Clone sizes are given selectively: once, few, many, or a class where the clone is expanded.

CDR3: CASSFLIGTALTEAFF
DNA: TGTGCCAGCAGCTTTCTTATCGGGACAGCCCTGACTGAAGCTTTCTTT
V: TRBV7-9
size: .
J: TRBJ1-1
length: 16
D: TRBD1

CDR3: CSVAGDNEQFF
DNA: TGCAGCGTTGCGGGTGACAATGAGCAGTTCTTC
V: TRBV29-1
size: .
J: TRBJ2-1
length: 11
D: .

CDR3: CASSESPRLAGDRETQYF
DNA: TGTGCCAGCAGTGAAAGCCCTCGACTAGCGGGAGATCGGGAGACCCAGTACTTC
V: TRBV25-1
size: .
J: TRBJ2-5
length: 18
D: TRBD2

CDR3: CASSPDRLGTDTQYF
DNA: TGTGCCAGCAGTCCCGACAGGTTGGGCACAGATACGCAGTATTTT
V: TRBV6-4
size: .
J: TRBJ2-3
length: 15
D: .

CDR3: CAWNSGQETQYF
DNA: TGTGCCTGGAACAGCGGACAAGAGACCCAGTACTTC
V: TRBV30
size: .
J: TRBJ2-5
length: 12
D: .

CDR3: CASRPEVRTEAFF
DNA: TGTGCCAGCAGGCCCGAGGTTCGCACTGAAGCTTTCTTT
V: TRBV2
size: .
J: TRBJ1-1
length: 13
D: .

CDR3: CASSDQDSYEQYF
DNA: TGTGCCAGCAGTGATCAGGACTCATACGAGCAGTACTTC
V: TRBV2
size: few
J: TRBJ2-7
length: 13
D: .

CDR3: CASAFGTGSVYEQFF
DNA: TGCGCCAGCGCCTTTGGGACAGGGAGCGTCTATGAGCAGTTCTTC
V: TRBV5-1
size: .
J: TRBJ2-1
length: 15
D: TRBD1

CDR3: CASSSGQGSETQYF
DNA: TGCGCCAGCAGCTCGGGACAGGGGAGTGAGACCCAGTACTTC
V: TRBV10-2
size: .
J: TRBJ2-5
length: 14
D: TRBD1

CDR3: CASSYFWGGAFF
DNA: TGTGCCAGCAGTTACTTCTGGGGAGGCGCTTTCTTT
V: TRBV6-2/TRBV6-3
size: few
J: TRBJ1-1
length: 12
D: .

CDR3: CASSATGTGGTGELFF
DNA: TGTGCCAGCAGCGCTACCGGGACAGGGGGAACCGGGGAGCTGTTTTTT
V: TRBV11-3
size: .
J: TRBJ2-2
length: 16
D: TRBD1

CDR3: CASSLVRNEKLFF
DNA: TGCGCCAGCAGCTTAGTGCGTAATGAAAAACTGTTTTTT
V: TRBV5-1
size: .
J: TRBJ1-4
length: 13
D: .

CDR3: CASSTGGRRREQYF
DNA: TGTGCCAGCTCGACGGGGGGACGGCGACGGGAGCAGTACTTC
V: TRBV18
size: once
J: TRBJ2-7
length: 14
D: TRBD2

CDR3: CASSPLPNQPQHF
DNA: TGTGCCAGCAGCCCACTCCCAAATCAGCCCCAGCATTTT
V: TRBV11-2
size: .
J: TRBJ1-5
length: 13
D: .

CDR3: CASSPGVVLLPGELFF
DNA: TGTGCCAGCTCACCAGGAGTAGTCCTCCTACCCGGGGAGCTGTTTTTT
V: TRBV18
size: .
J: TRBJ2-2
length: 16
D: .

CDR3: CASRAGSSGANVLTF
DNA: TGTGCCAGCAGAGCGGGAAGCTCTGGGGCCAACGTCCTGACTTTC
V: TRBV2
size: .
J: TRBJ2-6
length: 15
D: TRBD2

CDR3: CASSLGTSLDFNEQFF
DNA: TGTGCCAGCAGCTTGGGGACTAGCCTTGATTTCAATGAGCAGTTCTTC
V: TRBV5-4
size: .
J: TRBJ2-1
length: 16
D: TRBD2

CDR3: CASSERDRDVDTQYF
DNA: TGTGCCAGCAGTGAGAGGGACAGGGATGTAGATACGCAGTATTTT
V: TRBV25-1
size: .
J: TRBJ2-3
length: 15
D: TRBD1

CDR3: CASSYPTGYTEAFF
DNA: TGTGCCAGCAGTTACCCAACAGGGTACACTGAAGCTTTCTTT
V: TRBV6-2/TRBV6-3
size: .
J: TRBJ1-1
length: 14
D: .

CDR3: CASSGTGGSGANVLTF
DNA: TGTGCCAGCAGTGGGACAGGGGGCTCTGGGGCCAACGTCCTGACTTTC
V: TRBV6-4
size: many
J: TRBJ2-6
length: 16
D: TRBD1

CDR3: CSVGTGQGANVLTF
DNA: TGCAGCGTTGGAACGGGACAGGGGGCCAACGTCCTGACTTTC
V: TRBV29-1
size: .
J: TRBJ2-6
length: 14
D: TRBD1

CDR3: CAWSQQGNNSPLHF
DNA: TGTGCCTGGTCCCAACAGGGGAATAATTCACCCCTCCACTTT
V: TRBV30
size: .
J: TRBJ1-6
length: 14
D: TRBD1

CDR3: CASNILGLSSYNEQFF
DNA: TGTGCCAGCAACATCCTAGGACTGTCGTCCTACAATGAGCAGTTCTTC
V: TRBV2
size: .
J: TRBJ2-1
length: 16
D: .

CDR3: CASSEGTEEQYF
DNA: TGTGCCAGCAGTGAAGGGACAGAAGAGCAGTACTTC
V: TRBV25-1
size: .
J: TRBJ2-7
length: 12
D: TRBD1

CDR3: CASSLVPSNEQFF
DNA: TGTGCCAGCAGCTTGGTCCCTAGCAATGAGCAGTTCTTC
V: TRBV7-3
size: .
J: TRBJ2-1
length: 13
D: .

CDR3: CASSPSWSSYNEQFF
DNA: TGCGCCAGCAGCCCAAGCTGGAGCTCCTACAATGAGCAGTTCTTC
V: TRBV23-1
size: .
J: TRBJ2-1
length: 15
D: .

CDR3: CASSGPDGSYGEEQPQHF
DNA: TGTGCCAGCTCCGGGCCGGACGGCAGTTATGGGGAGGAACAGCCCCAGCATTTT
V: TRBV18
size: .
J: TRBJ1-5
length: 18
D: .

CDR3: CASSAGGNEQFF
DNA: TGTGCCAGCAGCGCGGGAGGCAATGAGCAGTTCTTC
V: TRBV5-6
size: .
J: TRBJ2-1
length: 12
D: TRBD2

CDR3: CASSQLPLAGPSYEQYF
DNA: TGCGCCAGCAGCCAACTCCCACTAGCGGGACCTTCCTACGAGCAGTACTTC
V: TRBV4-1
size: .
J: TRBJ2-7
length: 17
D: TRBD2

CDR3: CASSSAGGVYEKLFF
DNA: TGTGCCAGTAGTAGCGCAGGGGGCGTTTATGAAAAACTGTTTTTT
V: TRBV19
size: few
J: TRBJ1-4
length: 15
D: TRBD1

CDR3: CASSLGGSTYNEQFF
DNA: TGTGCCAGCAGCTTGGGGGGGAGCACCTACAATGAGCAGTTCTTC
V: TRBV7-2
size: .
J: TRBJ2-1
length: 15
D: TRBD2

CDR3: CASRQSGNTIYF
DNA: TGTGCCAGTAGACAATCTGGAAACACCATATATTTT
V: TRBV19
size: few
J: TRBJ1-3
length: 12
D: .

CDR3: CASSAQTGAYEQYF
DNA: TGTGCCAGCAGTGCCCAGACAGGGGCCTACGAGCAGTACTTC
V: TRBV25-1
size: .
J: TRBJ2-7
length: 14
D: TRBD1

CDR3: CASNTGRVRGYTF
DNA: TGTGCCAGCAACACAGGGAGGGTACGAGGCTACACCTTC
V: TRBV2
size: .
J: TRBJ1-2
length: 13
D: .

CDR3: CASSLLGQGSSEQFF
DNA: TGTGCCAGCAGCTTATTGGGACAGGGTTCCAGTGAGCAGTTCTTC
V: TRBV7-3
size: .
J: TRBJ2-1
length: 15
D: TRBD1

CDR3: CASKKLGTSF
DNA: TGCGCCAGCAAGAAACTTGGGACTAGCTTC
V: TRBV10-1
size: few
J: TRBJ2-7
length: 10
D: TRBD2

CDR3: CASRSGAEAFF
DNA: TGTGCCAGTAGGTCAGGGGCTGAAGCTTTCTTT
V: TRBV19
size: .
J: TRBJ1-1
length: 11
D: .

CDR3: CAWEGKTRQGFYGYTF
DNA: TGTGCCTGGGAAGGAAAAACAAGACAGGGCTTCTATGGCTACACCTTC
V: TRBV30
size: .
J: TRBJ1-2
length: 16
D: TRBD1

CDR3: CASSLSGSSNQPQHF
DNA: TGTGCCAGCAGCTTATCAGGGTCCAGCAATCAGCCCCAGCATTTT
V: TRBV7-9
size: .
J: TRBJ1-5
length: 15
D: .

CDR3: CASSPQPKETQYF
DNA: TGTGCCAGCTCACCACAGCCTAAGGAGACCCAGTACTTC
V: TRBV18
size: .
J: TRBJ2-5
length: 13
D: .

CDR3: CASSHLKGTSGRSDEQFF
DNA: TGTGCCAGCAGCCATCTAAAAGGGACTAGCGGGAGAAGTGATGAGCAGTTCTTC
V: TRBV6-8
size: .
J: TRBJ2-1
length: 18
D: TRBD2

CDR3: CASTSLGNWGPNTEAFF
DNA: TGCGCCAGCACCTCCCTAGGTAACTGGGGGCCGAACACTGAAGCTTTCTTT
V: TRBV5-1
size: .
J: TRBJ1-1
length: 17
D: .

CDR3: CASSYWRIQETQYF
DNA: TGTGCCAGCAGTTACTGGCGGATCCAAGAGACCCAGTACTTC
V: TRBV6-6
size: .
J: TRBJ2-5
length: 14
D: .

CDR3: CASSYRDPDTEAFF
DNA: TGTGCCAGCAGTTACAGGGATCCAGATACCGAAGCTTTCTTT
V: TRBV28
size: .
J: TRBJ1-1
length: 14
D: .

CDR3: CASSFGTGEKDTIYF
DNA: TGTGCCAGCAGCTTCGGGACAGGGGAGAAAGACACCATATATTTT
V: TRBV7-9
size: .
J: TRBJ1-3
length: 15
D: TRBD1

CDR3: CASSLQGKTEAFF
DNA: TGCGCCAGCAGCTTACAGGGTAAGACTGAAGCTTTCTTT
V: TRBV5-1
size: .
J: TRBJ1-1
length: 13
D: .

CDR3: CATSRSGQSYNEQFF
DNA: TGTGCCACCAGCAGGTCGGGACAGAGTTACAATGAGCAGTTCTTC
V: TRBV15
size: once
J: TRBJ2-1
length: 15
D: TRBD1

CDR3: CASSGTGGRAFF
DNA: TGTGCCAGCAGTGGGACAGGGGGCCGTGCTTTCTTT
V: TRBV27
size: .
J: TRBJ1-1
length: 12
D: TRBD1

CDR3: CASTFFVGQPYEQYF
DNA: TGTGCCAGCACTTTCTTCGTCGGACAGCCCTACGAGCAGTACTTC
V: TRBV2
size: once
J: TRBJ2-7
length: 15
D: .

CDR3: CASSQKAAKEKGTEAFF
DNA: TGCGCCAGCAGCCAAAAAGCGGCGAAGGAAAAAGGAACTGAAGCTTTCTTT
V: TRBV4-3
size: .
J: TRBJ1-1
length: 17
D: .